This T cell receptor (beta chain) is from a study of response to subunit inactivated influenza vaccine. Study findings and constraints: Each seasonal influenza vaccination, the authors suggested, recruits few new T cells.

TCRdb recomputed calls from the RT-PCR reads with MiXCR, one row per CDR3 protein. The sample lists fewer than 550,000 distinct CDR3 sequences; less than 30% were seen once. The CDR3 consists of 14 residues. V lost 0 bases and J lost 10, with 12 bases in between. This clonotype was seen a handful of times. The antigen remains undetermined. The chain uses TRBV12-3 or TRBV12-4 and TRBJ1-4, with a weak D call TRBD1 (6 bases). The receptor was derived from a man aged 45-65 years who received an inactivated influenza vaccine. The material sequenced was CD4+ T cells sorted from PBMCs, taken roughly 5 days after vaccination. CDR3 coding DNA: TGTGCCAGCAGTTTAGCGCAGGGGATCGCAAAACTGTTTTTT. Protein: CASSLAQGIAKLFF.